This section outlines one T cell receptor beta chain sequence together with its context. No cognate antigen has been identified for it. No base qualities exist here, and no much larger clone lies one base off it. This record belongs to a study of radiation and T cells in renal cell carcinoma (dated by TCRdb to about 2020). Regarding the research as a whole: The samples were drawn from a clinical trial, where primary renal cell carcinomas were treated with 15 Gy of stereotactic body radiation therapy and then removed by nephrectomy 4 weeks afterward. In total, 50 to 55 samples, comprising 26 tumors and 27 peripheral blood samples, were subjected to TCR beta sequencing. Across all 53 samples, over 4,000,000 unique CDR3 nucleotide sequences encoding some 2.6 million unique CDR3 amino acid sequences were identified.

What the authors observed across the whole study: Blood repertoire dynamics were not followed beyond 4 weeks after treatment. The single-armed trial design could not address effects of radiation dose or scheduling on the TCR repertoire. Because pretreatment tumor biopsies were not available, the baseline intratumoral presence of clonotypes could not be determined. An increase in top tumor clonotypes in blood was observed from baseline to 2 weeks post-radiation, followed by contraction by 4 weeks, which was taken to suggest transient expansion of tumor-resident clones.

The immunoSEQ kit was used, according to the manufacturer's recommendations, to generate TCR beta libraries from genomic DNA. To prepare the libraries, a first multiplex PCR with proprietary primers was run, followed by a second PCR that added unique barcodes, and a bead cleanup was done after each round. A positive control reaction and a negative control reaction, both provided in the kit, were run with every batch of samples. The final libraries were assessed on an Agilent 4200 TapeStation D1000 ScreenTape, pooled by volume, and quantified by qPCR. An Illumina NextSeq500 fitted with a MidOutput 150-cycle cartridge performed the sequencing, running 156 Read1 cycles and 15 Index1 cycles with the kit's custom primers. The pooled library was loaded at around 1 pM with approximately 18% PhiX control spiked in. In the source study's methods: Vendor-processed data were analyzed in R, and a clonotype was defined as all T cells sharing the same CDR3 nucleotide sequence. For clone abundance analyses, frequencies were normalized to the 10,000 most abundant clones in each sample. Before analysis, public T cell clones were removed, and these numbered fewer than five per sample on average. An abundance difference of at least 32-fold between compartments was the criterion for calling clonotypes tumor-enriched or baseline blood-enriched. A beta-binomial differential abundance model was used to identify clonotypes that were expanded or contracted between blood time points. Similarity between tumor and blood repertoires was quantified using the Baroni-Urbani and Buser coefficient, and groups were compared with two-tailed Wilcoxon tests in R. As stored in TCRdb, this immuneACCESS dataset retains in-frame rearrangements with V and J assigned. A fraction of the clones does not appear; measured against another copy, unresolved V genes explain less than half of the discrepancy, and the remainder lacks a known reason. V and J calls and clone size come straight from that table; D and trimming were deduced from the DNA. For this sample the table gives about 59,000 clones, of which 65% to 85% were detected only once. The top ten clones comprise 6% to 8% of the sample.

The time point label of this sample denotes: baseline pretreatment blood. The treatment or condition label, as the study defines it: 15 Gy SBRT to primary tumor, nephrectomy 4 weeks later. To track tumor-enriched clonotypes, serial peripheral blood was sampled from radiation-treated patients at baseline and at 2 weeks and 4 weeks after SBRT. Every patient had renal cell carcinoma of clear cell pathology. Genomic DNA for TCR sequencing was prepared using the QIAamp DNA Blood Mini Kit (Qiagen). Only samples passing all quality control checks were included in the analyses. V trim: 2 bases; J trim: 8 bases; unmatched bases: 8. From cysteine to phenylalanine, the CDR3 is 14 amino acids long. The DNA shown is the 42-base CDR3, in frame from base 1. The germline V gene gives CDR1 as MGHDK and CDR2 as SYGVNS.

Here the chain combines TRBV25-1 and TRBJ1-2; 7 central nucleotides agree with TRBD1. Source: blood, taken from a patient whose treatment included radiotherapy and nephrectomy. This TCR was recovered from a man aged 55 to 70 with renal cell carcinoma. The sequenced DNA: TGTGCCAGCAGTGAAGCCGGGACAGTTGGCGGCTACACCTTC. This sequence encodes CASSEAGTVGGYTF.